A selection of T cell receptor beta chains follows, all from one sample in a study of T cell clonotyping in hematopoietic cell transplantation. Some clones are missing from TCRdb's copy, which holds only in-frame ones; the method was immunoSEQ multiplex PCR. The sample has tens of thousands of clones; about 96% are singletons. Sequencing input: peripheral blood mononuclear cells. Every receptor here comes from a young man in good health. Some clones in this sample may be carry-over from other donors' samples. Both conserved end residues are part of each CDR3. The D gene is left open where the match is weak. Clone size, where shown, is once, few, many, or a class for clones that have expanded.

j_gene: TRBJ1-1
v_gene: TRBV6-1
d_gene: NA
abundance: NA
CDR3aa: CASSEGVNTEAFF
CDR3nt: TGTGCCAGCAGTGAGGGGGTGAACACTGAAGCTTTCTTT

j_gene: TRBJ2-7
v_gene: TRBV7-8
d_gene: NA
abundance: NA
CDR3aa: CASSLEGGGAYEQYF
CDR3nt: TGTGCCAGCAGCTTAGAGGGAGGGGGAGCCTACGAGCAGTACTTC

j_gene: TRBJ1-2
v_gene: TRBV27
d_gene: NA
abundance: NA
CDR3aa: CASSPGKFYGYTF
CDR3nt: TGTGCCAGCAGTCCCGGCAAGTTCTATGGCTACACCTTC

j_gene: TRBJ2-3
v_gene: TRBV7-3
d_gene: NA
abundance: NA
CDR3aa: CASSFGVQDTQYF
CDR3nt: TGTGCCAGCAGCTTTGGGGTCCAAGATACGCAGTATTTT

j_gene: TRBJ2-3
v_gene: TRBV4-3
d_gene: NA
abundance: NA
CDR3aa: CASSQAGTDTQYF
CDR3nt: TGCGCCAGCAGCCAGGCAGGGACAGATACGCAGTATTTT

j_gene: TRBJ2-7
v_gene: TRBV9
d_gene: NA
abundance: NA
CDR3aa: CASSAHWTAAYEQYF
CDR3nt: TGTGCCAGCAGCGCTCATTGGACGGCAGCCTACGAGCAGTACTTC

j_gene: TRBJ2-6
v_gene: TRBV5-1
d_gene: TRBD1
abundance: NA
CDR3aa: CASSRNRPGTGGGGANVLTF
CDR3nt: TGCGCCAGCAGCCGGAACCGTCCGGGGACAGGGGGCGGTGGGGCCAACGTCCTGACTTTC

j_gene: TRBJ2-2
v_gene: TRBV5-4
d_gene: NA
abundance: NA
CDR3aa: CASSSRGAVAGELFF
CDR3nt: TGTGCCAGCAGCTCCCGGGGGGCGGTCGCCGGGGAGCTGTTTTTT

j_gene: TRBJ2-7
v_gene: TRBV4-1
d_gene: NA
abundance: NA
CDR3aa: CASSQITGRGYEQYF
CDR3nt: TGCGCCAGCAGCCAAATAACAGGTCGGGGCTACGAGCAGTACTTC

j_gene: TRBJ2-3
v_gene: TRBV27
d_gene: NA
abundance: NA
CDR3aa: CASSLSFRGSTDTQYF
CDR3nt: TGTGCCAGCAGTTTAAGTTTCCGGGGTTCCACAGATACGCAGTATTTT

j_gene: TRBJ1-2
v_gene: TRBV19
d_gene: NA
abundance: NA
CDR3aa: CASAGGRYGYTF
CDR3nt: TGTGCCAGCGCGGGGGGGCGCTATGGCTACACCTTC

j_gene: TRBJ2-7
v_gene: TRBV7-9
d_gene: TRBD1
abundance: NA
CDR3aa: CASSLEWGQGFYEQYF
CDR3nt: TGTGCCAGCAGCTTAGAGTGGGGACAGGGTTTCTACGAGCAGTACTTC

j_gene: TRBJ1-2
v_gene: TRBV5-4
d_gene: NA
abundance: NA
CDR3aa: CASSGGQGANYGYTF
CDR3nt: TGTGCCAGCAGCGGTGGGCAGGGAGCTAACTATGGCTACACCTTC

j_gene: TRBJ1-6
v_gene: TRBV5-5
d_gene: NA
abundance: NA
CDR3aa: CASSLFPSDSPLHF
CDR3nt: TGTGCCAGCAGCTTGTTCCCCTCGGATTCACCCCTCCACTTT

j_gene: TRBJ2-1
v_gene: TRBV7-9
d_gene: TRBD1
abundance: NA
CDR3aa: CASSLPLRTGGNEQFF
CDR3nt: TGTGCCAGCAGCCTTCCCCTGAGGACAGGGGGAAATGAGCAGTTCTTC

j_gene: TRBJ1-2
v_gene: TRBV5-1
d_gene: NA
abundance: NA
CDR3aa: CASSPGPEDYGYTF
CDR3nt: TGCGCCAGCAGCCCTGGGCCCGAGGACTATGGCTACACCTTC

j_gene: TRBJ1-1
v_gene: TRBV27
d_gene: NA
abundance: NA
CDR3aa: CASSKGGTEAFF
CDR3nt: TGTGCCAGCTCCAAAGGGGGCACTGAAGCTTTCTTT

j_gene: TRBJ1-2
v_gene: TRBV12-5
d_gene: NA
abundance: NA
CDR3aa: CASGNAGYTF
CDR3nt: TGTGCTAGTGGAAACGCTGGCTACACCTTC

j_gene: TRBJ1-4
v_gene: TRBV5-1
d_gene: TRBD1
abundance: few
CDR3aa: CASRETGAEKLFF
CDR3nt: TGCGCCAGCAGGGAGACAGGGGCTGAAAAACTGTTTTTT

j_gene: TRBJ1-1
v_gene: TRBV5-1
d_gene: TRBD1
abundance: NA
CDR3aa: CASNPGQMNTEAFF
CDR3nt: TGCGCCAGCAACCCGGGACAGATGAACACTGAAGCTTTCTTT

j_gene: TRBJ2-5
v_gene: TRBV5-6
d_gene: NA
abundance: NA
CDR3aa: CASRPGEGEWKETQYF
CDR3nt: TGTGCCAGCAGGCCTGGGGAGGGGGAATGGAAAGAGACCCAGTACTTC

j_gene: TRBJ2-1
v_gene: TRBV10-3
d_gene: TRBD2
abundance: NA
CDR3aa: CAISEGLAASQYNEQFF
CDR3nt: TGTGCCATCAGTGAGGGGCTAGCGGCGAGCCAGTACAATGAGCAGTTCTTC

j_gene: TRBJ2-1
v_gene: TRBV4-1
d_gene: TRBD2
abundance: NA
CDR3aa: CASSQDGAGGGSSYNEQFF
CDR3nt: TGCGCCAGCAGCCAAGACGGGGCGGGTGGCGGGAGCTCCTACAATGAGCAGTTCTTC

j_gene: TRBJ1-2
v_gene: TRBV2
d_gene: TRBD1
abundance: NA
CDR3aa: CASRQGPTGGYTF
CDR3nt: TGTGCCAGCAGACAGGGGCCGACGGGTGGCTACACCTTC

j_gene: TRBJ1-2
v_gene: TRBV30
d_gene: NA
abundance: NA
CDR3aa: CAWSSGLGYGYTF
CDR3nt: TGTGCCTGGAGTTCGGGACTGGGCTATGGCTACACCTTC

j_gene: TRBJ1-5
v_gene: TRBV19
d_gene: NA
abundance: NA
CDR3aa: CASSLTSNQPQHF
CDR3nt: TGTGCCAGTAGTCTTACCAGCAATCAGCCCCAGCATTTT

j_gene: TRBJ1-2
v_gene: TRBV30
d_gene: NA
abundance: NA
CDR3aa: CAWSGPGGGYTF
CDR3nt: TGTGCCTGGAGTGGACCCGGGGGCGGCTACACCTTC

j_gene: TRBJ2-7
v_gene: TRBV7-7
d_gene: NA
abundance: NA
CDR3aa: CASSLLGVGEQYF
CDR3nt: TGTGCTAGCAGCTTATTGGGTGTGGGGGAGCAGTACTTC

j_gene: TRBJ1-1
v_gene: TRBV5-1
d_gene: NA
abundance: NA
CDR3aa: CASSDTHSEAFF
CDR3nt: TGCGCCAGCAGTGATACCCACTCTGAAGCTTTCTTT